This is a list of T cell receptor beta chains from one sample in a study of control samples from healthy donors and cancer patients. The table came from immunoSEQ multiplex PCR; TCRdb's copy has only in-frame clones and leaves some out. The top ten clones hold just under 5% of a sample with 110,000 to 150,000 clones, around 86% of them seen once. Sequenced: blood. The receptors were gathered from a man aged 25 to 45 in good health. CDR3s include the opening cysteine and the closing phenylalanine or tryptophan. The D gene is left open where the match is weak. Where a row states a size, it is once, few, many or the class of an expanded clone; other rows omit it.

D gene: TRBD1
J gene: TRBJ2-7
CDR3 length: 15
V gene: TRBV27
clone size: .
CDR3 protein: CASSLITGGVSEQYF
CDR3 DNA: TGTGCCAGCAGTCTCATCACAGGGGGCGTTTCCGAGCAGTACTTC

D gene: TRBD1
J gene: TRBJ2-5
CDR3 length: 14
V gene: TRBV6-2/TRBV6-3
clone size: .
CDR3 protein: CASSSGTGKETQYF
CDR3 DNA: TGTGCCAGCAGTTCCGGGACAGGAAAAGAGACCCAGTACTTC

D gene: .
J gene: TRBJ1-1
CDR3 length: 15
V gene: TRBV11-3
clone size: .
CDR3 protein: CASSQSGGISTEAFF
CDR3 DNA: TGTGCCAGCTCCCAATCCGGGGGGATTAGCACTGAAGCTTTCTTT

D gene: .
J gene: TRBJ1-3
CDR3 length: 15
V gene: TRBV4-3
clone size: .
CDR3 protein: CASSWLQASGNTIYF
CDR3 DNA: TGCGCCAGCAGCTGGTTACAAGCCTCTGGAAACACCATATATTTT

D gene: .
J gene: TRBJ1-5
CDR3 length: 15
V gene: TRBV19
clone size: .
CDR3 protein: CASSNFRGRDQPQHF
CDR3 DNA: TGTGCCAGTAGTAACTTCAGGGGCCGGGATCAGCCCCAGCATTTT

D gene: .
J gene: TRBJ1-5
CDR3 length: 14
V gene: TRBV7-2
clone size: .
CDR3 protein: CASSLGQENQPQHF
CDR3 DNA: TGTGCCAGCAGCTTAGGGCAGGAAAATCAGCCCCAGCATTTT

D gene: TRBD1
J gene: TRBJ2-7
CDR3 length: 15
V gene: TRBV5-6
clone size: .
CDR3 protein: CASSRRTGETYEQYF
CDR3 DNA: TGTGCCAGCAGCAGGCGGACAGGGGAGACCTACGAGCAGTACTTC

D gene: .
J gene: TRBJ2-3
CDR3 length: 13
V gene: TRBV7-9
clone size: .
CDR3 protein: CASMSGGIDTQYF
CDR3 DNA: TGTGCCAGCATGAGTGGGGGGATCGATACGCAGTATTTT

D gene: TRBD1
J gene: TRBJ2-6
CDR3 length: 19
V gene: TRBV5-4
clone size: .
CDR3 protein: CASSRPWTGLSSGANVLTF
CDR3 DNA: TGTGCCAGCAGCCGCCCTTGGACAGGACTTAGCTCTGGGGCCAACGTCCTGACTTTC

D gene: .
J gene: TRBJ1-1
CDR3 length: 13
V gene: TRBV29-1
clone size: .
CDR3 protein: CSVVDTRNTEAFF
CDR3 DNA: TGCAGCGTAGTTGACACCCGGAACACTGAAGCTTTCTTT

D gene: TRBD1
J gene: TRBJ2-1
CDR3 length: 16
V gene: TRBV13
clone size: .
CDR3 protein: CASSNTDRVDYNEQFF
CDR3 DNA: TGTGCCAGCAGCAATACTGACAGGGTGGACTACAATGAGCAGTTCTTC

D gene: TRBD1
J gene: TRBJ1-2
CDR3 length: 15
V gene: TRBV6-2/TRBV6-3
clone size: .
CDR3 protein: CASSNPGQELKGYTF
CDR3 DNA: TGTGCCAGCAGTAATCCGGGACAGGAGTTGAAGGGCTACACCTTC

D gene: TRBD1
J gene: TRBJ2-1
CDR3 length: 16
V gene: TRBV6-5
clone size: .
CDR3 protein: CASSYYGTGGYNEQFF
CDR3 DNA: TGTGCCAGCAGTTACTACGGGACAGGGGGTTACAATGAGCAGTTCTTC

D gene: .
J gene: TRBJ1-5
CDR3 length: 15
V gene: TRBV19
clone size: .
CDR3 protein: CASSLTVYSNQPQHF
CDR3 DNA: TGTGCCAGTAGTTTGACAGTTTATAGCAATCAGCCCCAGCATTTT

D gene: .
J gene: TRBJ2-3
CDR3 length: 13
V gene: TRBV6-5
clone size: .
CDR3 protein: CASSYLRADTQYF
CDR3 DNA: TGTGCCAGCAGTTACCTAAGGGCAGATACGCAGTATTTT

D gene: .
J gene: TRBJ2-2
CDR3 length: 12
V gene: TRBV7-9
clone size: .
CDR3 protein: CASSLGIWELFF
CDR3 DNA: TGTGCCAGCAGCCTCGGGATCTGGGAGCTGTTTTTT

D gene: .
J gene: TRBJ1-2
CDR3 length: 13
V gene: TRBV25-1
clone size: .
CDR3 protein: CASSGTVGYGYTF
CDR3 DNA: TGTGCCAGCAGTGGCACAGTAGGCTATGGCTACACCTTC

D gene: TRBD1
J gene: TRBJ1-6
CDR3 length: 15
V gene: TRBV27
clone size: .
CDR3 protein: CASSKRQGAPSPLHF
CDR3 DNA: TGTGCCAGCAGTAAACGACAGGGGGCGCCTTCACCCCTCCACTTT

D gene: .
J gene: TRBJ2-1
CDR3 length: 12
V gene: TRBV9
clone size: .
CDR3 protein: CASSSGANEQFF
CDR3 DNA: TGTGCCAGCAGTTCGGGAGCGAATGAGCAGTTCTTC

D gene: .
J gene: TRBJ2-2
CDR3 length: 15
V gene: TRBV30
clone size: .
CDR3 protein: CAWTRGSLRAGELFF
CDR3 DNA: TGTGCCTGGACCCGGGGCTCCCTGAGGGCCGGGGAGCTGTTTTTT

D gene: .
J gene: TRBJ1-1
CDR3 length: 16
V gene: TRBV18
clone size: .
CDR3 protein: CASSPPNRESMTEAFF
CDR3 DNA: TGTGCCAGCTCACCACCAAACAGGGAATCAATGACTGAAGCTTTCTTT

D gene: .
J gene: TRBJ2-2
CDR3 length: 15
V gene: TRBV3-1/TRBV3-2
clone size: .
CDR3 protein: CASSLTGSNTGELFF
CDR3 DNA: TGTGCCAGCAGCCTGACAGGTTCGAACACCGGGGAGCTGTTTTTT

D gene: .
J gene: TRBJ2-3
CDR3 length: 13
V gene: TRBV3-1/TRBV3-2
clone size: once
CDR3 protein: CASSLALINTQYF
CDR3 DNA: TGTGCCAGCAGCTTGGCACTAATCAATACGCAGTATTTT

D gene: TRBD2
J gene: TRBJ2-5
CDR3 length: 14
V gene: TRBV6-5
clone size: .
CDR3 protein: CASSNWEGQETQYF
CDR3 DNA: TGTGCCAGCAGTAACTGGGAGGGGCAGGAGACCCAGTACTTC

D gene: .
J gene: TRBJ2-7
CDR3 length: 14
V gene: TRBV9
clone size: .
CDR3 protein: CASSVGGSAYEQYF
CDR3 DNA: TGTGCCAGCAGCGTAGGTGGGAGCGCCTACGAGCAGTACTTC

D gene: .
J gene: TRBJ2-2
CDR3 length: 14
V gene: TRBV7-2
clone size: .
CDR3 protein: CASSADLNTGELFF
CDR3 DNA: TGTGCCAGCAGCGCCGACCTAAACACCGGGGAGCTGTTTTTT

D gene: .
J gene: TRBJ2-7
CDR3 length: 16
V gene: TRBV20-1
clone size: once
CDR3 protein: CSASPNPAVETYEQYF
CDR3 DNA: TGCAGTGCTAGTCCTAACCCGGCGGTGGAGACCTACGAGCAGTACTTC

D gene: .
J gene: TRBJ1-1
CDR3 length: 12
V gene: TRBV30
clone size: .
CDR3 protein: CAWRTMNTEAFF
CDR3 DNA: TGTGCCTGGAGGACAATGAACACTGAAGCTTTCTTT